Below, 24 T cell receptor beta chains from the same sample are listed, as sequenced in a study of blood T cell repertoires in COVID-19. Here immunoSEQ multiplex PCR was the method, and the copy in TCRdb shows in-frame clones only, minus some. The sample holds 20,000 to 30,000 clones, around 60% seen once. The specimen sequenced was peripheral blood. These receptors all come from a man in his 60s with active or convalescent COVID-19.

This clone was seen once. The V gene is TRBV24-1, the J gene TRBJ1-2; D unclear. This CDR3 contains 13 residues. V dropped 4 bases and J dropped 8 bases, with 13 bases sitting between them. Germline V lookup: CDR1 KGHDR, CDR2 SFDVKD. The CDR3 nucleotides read TGTGCCACCAGTGACCCCACCTCTCAGGGCTACACCTTC. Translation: CATSDPTSQGYTF.

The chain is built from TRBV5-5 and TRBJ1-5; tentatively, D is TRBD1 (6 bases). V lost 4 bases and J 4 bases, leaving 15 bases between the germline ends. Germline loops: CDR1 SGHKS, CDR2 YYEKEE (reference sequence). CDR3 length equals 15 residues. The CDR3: CASSRENTGNQPQHF. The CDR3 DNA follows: TGTGCCAGCAGCCGGGAAAATACAGGGAATCAGCCCCAGCATTTT. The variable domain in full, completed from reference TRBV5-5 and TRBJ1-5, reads DAGVTQSPTHLIKTRGQQVTLRCSPISGHKSVSWYQQVLGQGPQFIFQYYEKEERGRGNFPDRFSARQFPNYSSELNVNALLLGDSALYLCASSRENTGNQPQHFGDGTRLSIL.

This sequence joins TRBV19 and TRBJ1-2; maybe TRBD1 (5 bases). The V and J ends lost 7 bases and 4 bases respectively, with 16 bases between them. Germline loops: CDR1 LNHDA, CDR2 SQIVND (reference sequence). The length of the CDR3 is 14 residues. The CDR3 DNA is TGTGCCAGTACCCCGGACCTTAGGGGCTATGGCTACACCTTC. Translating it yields CASTPDLRGYGYTF.

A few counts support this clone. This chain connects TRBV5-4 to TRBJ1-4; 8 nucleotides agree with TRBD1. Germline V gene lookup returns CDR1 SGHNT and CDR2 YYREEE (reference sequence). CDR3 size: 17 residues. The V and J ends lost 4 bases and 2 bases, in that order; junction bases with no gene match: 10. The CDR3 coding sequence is TGTGCCAGCAGCCCACGGACAGGGCTTCAGACTAATGAAAAACTGTTTTTT. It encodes CASSPRTGLQTNEKLFF. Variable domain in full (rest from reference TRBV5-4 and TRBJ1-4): ETGVTQSPTHLIKTRGQQVTLRCSSQSGHNTVSWYQQALGQGPQFIFQYYREEENGRGNFPPRFSGLQFPNYSSELNVNALELDDSALYLCASSPRTGLQTNEKLFFGSGTQLSVL.

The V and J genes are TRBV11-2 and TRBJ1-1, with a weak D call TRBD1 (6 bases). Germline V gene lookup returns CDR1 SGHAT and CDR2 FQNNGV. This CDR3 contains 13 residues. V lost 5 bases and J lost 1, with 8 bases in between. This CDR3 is CASSRTANTEAFF. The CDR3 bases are TGTGCCAGCAGCCGGACAGCGAACACTGAAGCTTTCTTT.

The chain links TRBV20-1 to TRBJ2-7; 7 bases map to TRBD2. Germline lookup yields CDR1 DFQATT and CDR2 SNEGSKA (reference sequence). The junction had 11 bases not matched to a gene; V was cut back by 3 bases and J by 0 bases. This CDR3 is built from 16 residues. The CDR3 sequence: CSASDAGDSTSYEQYF. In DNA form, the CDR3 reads TGCAGTGCTAGTGATGCGGGGGACTCGACCTCCTACGAGCAGTACTTC.

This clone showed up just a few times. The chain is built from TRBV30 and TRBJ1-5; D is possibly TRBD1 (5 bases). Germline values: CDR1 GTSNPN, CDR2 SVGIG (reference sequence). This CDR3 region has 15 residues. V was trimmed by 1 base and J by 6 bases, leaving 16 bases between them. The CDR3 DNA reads TGTGCCTGGAGTGGTAAGGGACTCTACTCTCAGCCCCAGCATTTT. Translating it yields CAWSGKGLYSQPQHF. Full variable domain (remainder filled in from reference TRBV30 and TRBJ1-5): SQTIHQWPATLVQPVGSPLSLECTVEGTSNPNLYWYRQAAGRGLQLLFYSVGIGQISSEVPQNLSASRPQDRQFILSSKKLLLSDSGFYLCAWSGKGLYSQPQHFGDGTRLSIL.

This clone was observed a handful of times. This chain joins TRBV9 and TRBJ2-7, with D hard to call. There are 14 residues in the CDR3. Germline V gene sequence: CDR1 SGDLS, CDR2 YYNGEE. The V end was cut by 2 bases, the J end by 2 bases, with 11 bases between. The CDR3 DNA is TGTGCCAGCAGCGTTAATTCCTTAACCTACGAGCAGTACTTC. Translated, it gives CASSVNSLTYEQYF. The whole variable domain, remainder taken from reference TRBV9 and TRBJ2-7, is DSGVTQTPKHLITATGQRVTLRCSPRSGDLSVYWYQQSLDQGLQFLIQYYNGEERAKGNILERFSAQQFPDLHSELNLSSLELGDSALYFCASSVNSLTYEQYFGPGTRLTVT.

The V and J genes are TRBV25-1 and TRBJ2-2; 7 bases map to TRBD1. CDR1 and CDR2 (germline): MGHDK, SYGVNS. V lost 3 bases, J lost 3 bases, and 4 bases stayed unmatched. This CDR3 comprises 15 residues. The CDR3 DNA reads TGTGCCAGCAGTGAGCGCGACAGGGACACCGGGGAGCTGTTTTTT. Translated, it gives CASSERDRDTGELFF.

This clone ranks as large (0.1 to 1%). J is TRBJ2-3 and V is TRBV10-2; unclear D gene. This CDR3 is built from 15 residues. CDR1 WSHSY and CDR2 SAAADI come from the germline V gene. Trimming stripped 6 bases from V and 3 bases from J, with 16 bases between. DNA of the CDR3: TGCGCCAGCAGGGCAGCCGGGTTCCCAACAGATACGCAGTATTTT. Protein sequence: CASRAAGFPTDTQYF.

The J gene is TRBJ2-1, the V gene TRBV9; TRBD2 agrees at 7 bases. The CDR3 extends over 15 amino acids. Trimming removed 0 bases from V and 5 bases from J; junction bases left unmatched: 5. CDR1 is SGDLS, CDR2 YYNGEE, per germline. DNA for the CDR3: TGTGCCAGCAGCGTAGTAACGGGAGGTCACAATGAGCAGTTCTTC. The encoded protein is CASSVVTGGHNEQFF.

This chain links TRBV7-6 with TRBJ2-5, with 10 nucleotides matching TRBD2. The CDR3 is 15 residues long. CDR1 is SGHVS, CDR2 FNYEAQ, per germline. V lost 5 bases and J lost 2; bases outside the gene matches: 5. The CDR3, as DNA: TGTGCCAGCAGCCTGGGACTAGCGCCTCAAGAGACCCAGTACTTC. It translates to CASSLGLAPQETQYF. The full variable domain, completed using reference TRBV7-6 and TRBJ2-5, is GAGVSQSPRYKVTKRGQDVALRCDPISGHVSLYWYRQALGQGPEFLTYFNYEAQQDKSGLPNDRFSAERPEGSISTLTIQRTEQRDSAMYRCASSLGLAPQETQYFGPGTRLLVL.

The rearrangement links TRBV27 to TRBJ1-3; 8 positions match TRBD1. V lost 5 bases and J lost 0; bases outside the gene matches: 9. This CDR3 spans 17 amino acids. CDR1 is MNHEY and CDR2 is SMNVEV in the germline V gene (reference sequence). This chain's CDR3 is CASSLRGQGLSGNTIYF. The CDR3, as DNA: TGTGCCAGCAGTCTCAGAGGACAGGGTCTCTCTGGAAACACCATATATTTT.

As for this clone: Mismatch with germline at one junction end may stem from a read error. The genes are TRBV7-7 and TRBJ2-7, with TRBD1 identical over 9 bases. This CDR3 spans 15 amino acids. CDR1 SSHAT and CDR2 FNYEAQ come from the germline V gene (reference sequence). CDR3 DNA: TGTGCTAGCAGCTCGGGACAGGGAAGCTCCTACGAGCAGTACTTC. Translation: CASSSGQGSSYEQYF.

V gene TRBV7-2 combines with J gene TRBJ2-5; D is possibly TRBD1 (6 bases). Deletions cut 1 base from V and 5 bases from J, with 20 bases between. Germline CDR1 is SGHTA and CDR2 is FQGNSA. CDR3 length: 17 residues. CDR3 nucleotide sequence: TGTGCCAGCAGCTTAGGAGGGGGTATCACTTCGTACGAGACCCAGTACTTC. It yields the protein CASSLGGGITSYETQYF.

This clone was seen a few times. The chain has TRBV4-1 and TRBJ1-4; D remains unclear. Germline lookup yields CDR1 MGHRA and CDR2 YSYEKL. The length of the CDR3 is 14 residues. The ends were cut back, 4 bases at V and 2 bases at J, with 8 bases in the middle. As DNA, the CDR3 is TGCGCCAGCAGCCGCAGAACGACTAATGAAAAACTGTTTTTT. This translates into CASSRRTTNEKLFF.

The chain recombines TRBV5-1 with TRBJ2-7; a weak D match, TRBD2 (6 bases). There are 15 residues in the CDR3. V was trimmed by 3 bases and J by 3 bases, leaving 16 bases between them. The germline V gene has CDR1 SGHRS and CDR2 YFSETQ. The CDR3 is CASSSGLGDVYEQYF. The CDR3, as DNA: TGCGCCAGCAGCTCGGGACTCGGGGACGTCTACGAGCAGTACTTC.

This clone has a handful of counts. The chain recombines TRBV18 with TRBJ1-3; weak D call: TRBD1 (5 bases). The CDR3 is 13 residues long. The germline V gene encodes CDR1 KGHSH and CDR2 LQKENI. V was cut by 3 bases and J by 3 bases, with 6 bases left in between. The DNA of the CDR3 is TGTGCCAGCTCACCGGACAATGGAAACACCATATATTTT. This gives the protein CASSPDNGNTIYF.

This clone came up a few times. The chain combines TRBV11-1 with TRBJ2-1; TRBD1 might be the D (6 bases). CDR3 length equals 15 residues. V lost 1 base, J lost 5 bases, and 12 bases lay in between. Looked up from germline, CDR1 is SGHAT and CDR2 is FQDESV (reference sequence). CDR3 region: CASSLGQVLDNEQFF. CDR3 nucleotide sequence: TGTGCCAGCAGCTTAGGACAGGTCCTGGACAATGAGCAGTTCTTC.

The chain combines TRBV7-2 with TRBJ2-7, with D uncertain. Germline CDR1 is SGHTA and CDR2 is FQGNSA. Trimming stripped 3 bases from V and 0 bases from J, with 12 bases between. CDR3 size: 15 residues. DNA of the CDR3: TGTGCCAGCAGCTTCCTGTCCGCGGCCTCCTACGAGCAGTACTTC. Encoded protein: CASSFLSAASYEQYF.

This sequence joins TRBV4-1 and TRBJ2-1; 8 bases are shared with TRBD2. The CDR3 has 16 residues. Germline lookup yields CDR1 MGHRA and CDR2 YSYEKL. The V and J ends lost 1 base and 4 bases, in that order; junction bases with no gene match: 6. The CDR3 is CASSQGRLAQYNEQFF. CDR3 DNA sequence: TGCGCCAGCAGCCAAGGCCGACTAGCGCAATACAATGAGCAGTTCTTC.

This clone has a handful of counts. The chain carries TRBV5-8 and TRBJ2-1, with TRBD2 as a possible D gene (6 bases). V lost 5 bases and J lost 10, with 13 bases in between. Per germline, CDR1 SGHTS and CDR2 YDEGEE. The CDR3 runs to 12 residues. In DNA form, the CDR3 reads TGTGCCAGCAGTGCGGGGCTCGGGGAGCAGTTCTTC. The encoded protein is CASSAGLGEQFF.

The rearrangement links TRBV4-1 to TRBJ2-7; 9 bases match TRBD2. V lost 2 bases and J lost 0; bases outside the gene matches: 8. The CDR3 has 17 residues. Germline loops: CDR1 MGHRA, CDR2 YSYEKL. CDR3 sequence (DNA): TGCGCCAGCAGCCAATTTGAGCGGGGGGCGAGCTCCTACGAGCAGTACTTC. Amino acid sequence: CASSQFERGASSYEQYF.

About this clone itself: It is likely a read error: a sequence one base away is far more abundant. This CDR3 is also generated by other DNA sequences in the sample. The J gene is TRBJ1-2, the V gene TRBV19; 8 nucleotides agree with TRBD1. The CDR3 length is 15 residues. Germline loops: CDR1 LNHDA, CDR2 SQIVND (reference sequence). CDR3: CASSVDRGRIYGYTF. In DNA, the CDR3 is TGCGCCAGTAGTGTAGACAGGGGCCGCATCTATGGCTACACCTTC.